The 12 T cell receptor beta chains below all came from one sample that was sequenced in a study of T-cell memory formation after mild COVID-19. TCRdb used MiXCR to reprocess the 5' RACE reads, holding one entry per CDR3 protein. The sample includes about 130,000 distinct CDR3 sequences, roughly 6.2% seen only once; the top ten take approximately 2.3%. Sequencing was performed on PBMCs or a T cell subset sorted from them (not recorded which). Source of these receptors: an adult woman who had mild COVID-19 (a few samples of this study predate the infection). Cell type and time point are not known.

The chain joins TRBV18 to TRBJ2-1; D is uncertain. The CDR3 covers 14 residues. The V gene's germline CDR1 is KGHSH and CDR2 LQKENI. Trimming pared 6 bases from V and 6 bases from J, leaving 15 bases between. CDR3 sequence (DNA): TGTGCCAGCTCCCCTCTACGAGGAATCAATGAGCAGTTCTTC. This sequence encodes CASSPLRGINEQFF.

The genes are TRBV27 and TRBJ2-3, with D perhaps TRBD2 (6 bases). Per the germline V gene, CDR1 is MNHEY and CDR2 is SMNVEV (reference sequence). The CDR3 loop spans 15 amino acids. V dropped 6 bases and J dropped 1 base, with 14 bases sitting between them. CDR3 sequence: CASRTGSGGTDTQYF. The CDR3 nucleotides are TGTGCCAGCAGGACGGGATCGGGGGGCACAGATACGCAGTATTTT.

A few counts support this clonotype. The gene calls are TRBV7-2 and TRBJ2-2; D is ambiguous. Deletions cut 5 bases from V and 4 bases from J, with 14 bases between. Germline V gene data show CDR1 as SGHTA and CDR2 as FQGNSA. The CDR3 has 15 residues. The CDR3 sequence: CASSPAITPTGELFF. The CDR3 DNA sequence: TGTGCCAGCAGCCCAGCTATAACCCCCACCGGGGAGCTGTTTTTT.

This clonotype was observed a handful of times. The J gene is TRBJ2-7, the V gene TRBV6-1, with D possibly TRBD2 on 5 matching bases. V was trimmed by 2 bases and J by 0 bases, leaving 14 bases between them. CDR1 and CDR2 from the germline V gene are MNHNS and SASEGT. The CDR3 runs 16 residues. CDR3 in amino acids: CASSELVARPSYEQYF. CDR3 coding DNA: TGTGCCAGCAGTGAATTGGTAGCGCGTCCCTCCTACGAGCAGTACTTC.

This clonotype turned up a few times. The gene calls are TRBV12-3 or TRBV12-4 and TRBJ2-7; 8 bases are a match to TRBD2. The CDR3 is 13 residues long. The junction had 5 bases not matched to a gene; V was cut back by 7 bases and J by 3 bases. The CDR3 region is CASTGGEYYEQYF. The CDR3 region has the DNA TGTGCCAGCACCGGGGGGGAGTACTACGAGCAGTACTTC.

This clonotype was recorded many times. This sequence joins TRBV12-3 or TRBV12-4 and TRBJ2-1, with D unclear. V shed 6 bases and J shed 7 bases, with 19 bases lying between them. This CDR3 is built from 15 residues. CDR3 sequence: CASRRSALSQNEQFF. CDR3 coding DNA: TGTGCCAGCAGACGGTCGGCGCTTTCTCAGAATGAGCAGTTCTTC.

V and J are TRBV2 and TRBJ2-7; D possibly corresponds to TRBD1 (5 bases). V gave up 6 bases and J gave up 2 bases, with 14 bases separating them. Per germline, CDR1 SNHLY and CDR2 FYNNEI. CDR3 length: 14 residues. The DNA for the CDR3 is TGTGCCAGCAGCACAAGACAGCAAACCTACGAGCAGTACTTC. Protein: CASSTRQQTYEQYF.

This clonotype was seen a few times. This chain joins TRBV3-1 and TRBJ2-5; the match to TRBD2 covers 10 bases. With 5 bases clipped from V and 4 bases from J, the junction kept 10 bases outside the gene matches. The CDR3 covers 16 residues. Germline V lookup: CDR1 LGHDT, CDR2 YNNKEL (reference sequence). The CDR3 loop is CASSTRGAGGRETQYF. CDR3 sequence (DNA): TGTGCCAGCAGCACCCGCGGAGCGGGGGGGCGAGAGACCCAGTACTTC.

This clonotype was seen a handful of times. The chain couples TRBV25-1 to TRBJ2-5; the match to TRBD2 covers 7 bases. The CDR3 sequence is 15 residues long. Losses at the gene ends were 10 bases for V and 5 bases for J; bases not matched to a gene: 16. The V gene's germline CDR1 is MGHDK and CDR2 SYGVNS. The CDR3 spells CATSSRTRNRETQYF. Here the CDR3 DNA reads TGTGCCACCTCCTCGAGGACTAGAAATAGGGAGACCCAGTACTTC.

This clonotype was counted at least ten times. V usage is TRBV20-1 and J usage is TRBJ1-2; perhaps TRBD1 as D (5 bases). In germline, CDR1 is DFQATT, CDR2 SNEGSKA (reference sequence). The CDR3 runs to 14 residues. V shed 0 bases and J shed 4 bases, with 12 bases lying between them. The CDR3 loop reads CSARDVMGVYGYTF. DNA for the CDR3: TGCAGTGCTAGAGATGTTATGGGGGTCTATGGCTACACCTTC.

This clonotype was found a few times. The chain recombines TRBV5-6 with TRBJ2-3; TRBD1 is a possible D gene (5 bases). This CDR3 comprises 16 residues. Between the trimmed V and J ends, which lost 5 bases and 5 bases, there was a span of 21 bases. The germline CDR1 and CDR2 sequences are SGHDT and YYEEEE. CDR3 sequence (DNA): TGTGCCAGCAGTTATTCCGCAGGGTGGGTGAGAGATACGCAGTATTTT. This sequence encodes CASSYSAGWVRDTQYF. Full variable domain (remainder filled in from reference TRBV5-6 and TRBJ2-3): DAGVTQSPTHLIKTRGQQVTLRCSPKSGHDTVSWYQQALGQGPQFIFQYYEEEERQRGNFPDRFSGHQFPNYSSELNVNALLLGDSALYLCASSYSAGWVRDTQYFGPGTRLTVL.

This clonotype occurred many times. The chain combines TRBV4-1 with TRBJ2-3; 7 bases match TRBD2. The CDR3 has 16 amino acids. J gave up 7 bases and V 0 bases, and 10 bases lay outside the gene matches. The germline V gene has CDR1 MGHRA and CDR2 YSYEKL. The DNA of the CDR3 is TGCGCCAGCAGCCAAGAGGTCCGGGGGGTATTAAATACGCAGTATTTT. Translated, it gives CASSQEVRGVLNTQYF.